This T cell receptor beta chain derives from a study of cytotoxic CD8 clonotypes in ibrutinib-treated CLL. Whole-study context: Recorded responses included about 25 partial and 2 complete; following median about 70 months, roughly 15 stayed remitted and around 12 progressed. Study-level findings and limits: On treatment, the uncommon public clonotypes contracted or remained stable. Collection times varied between progressing and sustained-remission patients.

Notes on this clone: The antigen is unknown.

This table comes from immunoSEQ multiplex PCR, and its TCRdb copy is limited to in-frame clones, with some not included. The data contain approximately 140,000 clones, 77% of them singletons. Per the germline V gene, CDR1 is SGHVS and CDR2 is FNYEAQ. V lost 2 bases and J 7 bases, leaving 15 bases between the germline ends. The CDR3 is made up of 14 amino acids. The sample here was PBMCs, taken after 12 months of ibrutinib treatment. The receptor was derived from a human donor with chronic lymphocytic leukemia. V gene TRBV7-6 combines with J gene TRBJ2-7; D remains ambiguous. Here the CDR3 reads CASSLPMTGNEQYF. The CDR3 region has the DNA TGTGCCAGCAGCTTACCCATGACTGGTAATGAGCAGTACTTC.